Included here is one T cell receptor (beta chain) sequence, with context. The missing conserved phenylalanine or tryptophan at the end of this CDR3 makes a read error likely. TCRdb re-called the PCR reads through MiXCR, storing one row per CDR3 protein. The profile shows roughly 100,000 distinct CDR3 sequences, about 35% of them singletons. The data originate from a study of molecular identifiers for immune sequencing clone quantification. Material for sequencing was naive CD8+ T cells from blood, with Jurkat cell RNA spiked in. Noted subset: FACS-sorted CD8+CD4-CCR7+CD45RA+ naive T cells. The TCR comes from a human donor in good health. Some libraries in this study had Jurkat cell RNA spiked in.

The CDR3 DNA sequence: TGTGCCATCAGGGATCTTCTAGCGGGGGGCTCCTACGAGCAGTACCTC. This translates into CAIRDLLAGGSYEQYL. The chain uses TRBV10-3 and TRBJ2-7, with TRBD2 matching over 11 bases. Germline-derived CDR1 and CDR2 are ENHRY and SYGVKD. V trimming: 6 bases; J trimming: 0 bases; junction bases outside the gene matches: 7. The CDR3 extends over 16 amino acids.